Listed here are 3 T cell receptor beta chains from one sample, sequenced in a study of blood T cells in healthy people across ages. The second PCR ran roughly 6 to 12 cycles with a sample-barcoded 5' primer and J-beta primers. In TCRdb, the 5' RACE reads were re-called with MiXCR into one record per CDR3 protein. The sample lists 800,000 to 1,000,000 distinct CDR3 sequences; about 48% were seen once. The sequenced sample was blood. These receptors were collected from a man aged 30 to 39 in good health.

In its sample, this clonotype was seen a few times. The rearrangement joins TRBV12-3 or TRBV12-4 to TRBJ1-2; D is perhaps TRBD1 (5 bases). The CDR3 runs 15 residues. Trimming took 5 bases from V and 0 from J, leaving 13 bases between them. CDR3 loop: CASSVRQSSNYGYTF. Here the CDR3 DNA reads TGTGCCAGCAGTGTCCGACAGTCTTCTAACTATGGCTACACCTTC.

The V and J genes are TRBV5-1 and TRBJ1-2, with 9 bases that match TRBD1. CDR3 size: 15 residues. Losses at the gene ends were 4 bases for V and 2 bases for J; bases not matched to a gene: 6. Germline V CDR1 and CDR2: SGHRS, YFSETQ. CDR3 DNA sequence: TGCGCCAGCAGCCCGTGGGACAGGGAGAACTATGGCTACACCTTC. This gives the protein CASSPWDRENYGYTF.

This clonotype was picked up a small number of times. The J gene is TRBJ2-1, the V gene TRBV10-3, with 8 bases aligning to TRBD2. The CDR3 loop spans 16 amino acids. Germline CDR1 and CDR2: ENHRY and SYGVKD. V was clipped by 7 bases and J by 0 bases; unmatched bases: 8. CDR3 protein: CAITRVAGSSYNEQFF. The CDR3 DNA sequence: TGTGCCATCACCAGAGTAGCGGGGAGCTCCTACAATGAGCAGTTCTTC.